These 16 T cell receptor beta chains originate from one sample sequenced in a study of T cell responses to AZD1222 COVID-19 vaccine (dated by TCRdb to the early 2020s). The intended sense of this specimen's time point label: baseline before first vaccination. Receptors were amplified or captured by the immunoSEQ multiplex PCR assay. The table comes from immuneACCESS by way of TCRdb, which keeps in-frame sequences with V and J called. Part of the clones is missing from these tables; in studies checked, under half for an unresolved V gene and the rest for unknown reasons. The sample table holds 150,000 to 200,000 clones, of which around 93% were seen once. 7.5% to 10% of the sample goes to the ten largest clones. The material was peripheral blood, obtained on day 0 of AZD1222 vaccination. Every receptor here comes from an adult in good health.

This rearrangement joins TRBV9 to TRBJ1-6; D perhaps matches TRBD1 (5 bases). The V end lost 5 bases, the J end lost 1 base, and 13 bases lay between the germline ends. From germline, CDR1 is SGDLS and CDR2 YYNGEE. The CDR3 loop spans 16 amino acids. CDR3 sequence (DNA): TGTGCCAGCAGTGATCCGGAGGGGTCCTATAATTCACCCCTCCACTTT. Amino acid sequence: CASSDPEGSYNSPLHF.

This clone was detected once. V is TRBV5-1 and J is TRBJ2-7, with D perhaps matching TRBD1 or TRBD2 (5 bases each). With 2 bases removed from V and 6 bases from J, the gap between germline ends came to 21 bases. The germline gives CDR1 SGHRS, CDR2 YFSETQ. The CDR3 covers 16 residues. The CDR3 DNA is TGCGCCAGCAGCTTATACAGACGTCTTTTGGGGGTCGAGCAGTACTTC. It codes for CASSLYRRLLGVEQYF.

The genes are TRBV5-1 and TRBJ2-5; the D gene is possibly TRBD1 (5 bases). V dropped 1 base and J dropped 7 bases, with 20 bases sitting between them. This CDR3 spans 16 amino acids. CDR1 SGHRS and CDR2 YFSETQ come from the germline V gene. For the CDR3, the DNA is TGCGCCAGCAGCTTGTCGGCCAGGGTGTCCCAGAGGACCCAGTACTTC. Its translation is CASSLSARVSQRTQYF.

V is TRBV6-5 and J is TRBJ2-5; a weak D match, TRBD1 (6 bases). The length of the CDR3 is 15 residues. Trimming stripped 4 bases from V and 2 bases from J, with 14 bases between. CDR1 is MNHEY, CDR2 SVGAGI, per germline. For the CDR3, the DNA is TGTGCCAGCAGTTCACGTAACAGGGCTCAAGAGACCCAGTACTTC. Amino acid sequence: CASSSRNRAQETQYF.

V usage is TRBV28 and J usage is TRBJ2-1; TRBD1 is a possible D gene (5 bases). Germline CDR1 is MDHEN and CDR2 is SYDVKM. V was pared by 7 bases and J by 7 bases, with 14 bases between. The CDR3 extends over 13 amino acids. CDR3 nucleotides: TGTGCCAGCACGGGCAGGGTTCGGAATGAGCAGTTCTTC. Translated: CASTGRVRNEQFF. Full variable domain (rest looked up from reference TRBV28 and TRBJ2-1): DVKVTQSSRYLVKRTGEKVFLECVQDMDHENMFWYRQDPGLGLRLIYFSYDVKMKEKGDIPEGYSVSREKKERFSLILESASTNQTSMYLCASTGRVRNEQFFGPGTRLTVL.

V and J are TRBV7-2 and TRBJ1-6, with D uncertain. V gave up 4 bases and J gave up 0 bases, with 7 bases separating them. Germline CDR1 reads SGHTA; CDR2 reads FQGNSA. CDR3 length equals 15 residues. The CDR3 loop reads CASSSRSSYNSPLHF. CDR3 sequence (DNA): TGTGCCAGCAGCTCCAGAAGCTCCTATAATTCACCCCTCCACTTT.

This rearrangement joins TRBV5-1 to TRBJ1-2; the D is unclear. The germline gives CDR1 SGHRS, CDR2 YFSETQ. This CDR3 region has 16 residues. Between the trimmed V and J ends, which lost 0 bases and 4 bases, there was a span of 16 bases. This CDR3 is CASSLDPARRSYGYTF. The DNA of the CDR3 is TGCGCCAGCAGCTTGGACCCAGCCCGGAGGAGCTATGGCTACACCTTC. The full variable domain, in which reference TRBV5-1 and TRBJ1-2 provide the parts outside the CDR3, is KAGVTQTPRYLIKTRGQQVTLSCSPISGHRSVSWYQQTPGQGLQFLFEYFSETQRNKGNFPGRFSGRQFSNSRSEMNVSTLELGDSALYLCASSLDPARRSYGYTFGSGTRLTVV.

The V call is TRBV29-1, the J call TRBJ1-1; 8 bases fit TRBD1. With V trimmed by 3 bases and J by 3 bases, 6 bases remained unmatched. The CDR3 consists of 14 residues. Germline CDR1 is SQVTM and CDR2 is ANQGSEA. CDR3 protein: CSVEGSGGYTEAFF. The CDR3 DNA is TGCAGCGTTGAGGGGTCAGGGGGCTACACTGAAGCTTTCTTT.

This clone appeared a few times. This rearrangement joins TRBV18 to TRBJ2-3; D remains ambiguous. The germline CDR1 and CDR2 sequences are KGHSH and LQKENI. V was clipped by 6 bases and J by 4 bases, with 5 bases between them. The CDR3 sequence is 11 residues long. This CDR3 is CASSVSDTQYF. The CDR3 DNA sequence: TGTGCCAGCTCGGTATCAGATACGCAGTATTTT.

The CDR3 bases are TGTGCCATCAGTGAGTCTAACGGGAGCGAGGAGACCCAGTACTTC. Residues: CAISESNGSEETQYF. This chain links TRBV10-3 with TRBJ2-5; D is possibly TRBD2 (6 bases). The CDR3 is 15 amino acids. Per germline, CDR1 ENHRY and CDR2 SYGVKD. V lost 0 bases and J lost 5, with 13 bases in between.

The chain uses TRBV15 and TRBJ1-5; D may be TRBD1 (6 bases). Deletions cut 2 bases from V and 4 bases from J, with 12 bases between. The length of the CDR3 is 15 residues. CDR1 and CDR2 (germline): LNHNV, YYDKDF (reference sequence). CDR3 region: CATSRRTAQNQPQHF. The CDR3, as DNA: TGTGCCACCAGCAGACGGACAGCCCAAAATCAGCCCCAGCATTTT.

The chain has TRBV28 and TRBJ1-4, with TRBD1 as a possible D gene (6 bases). Trimming left V 2 bases short and J 4 bases short, with 14 bases between. Germline V gives CDR1 MDHEN, CDR2 SYDVKM. This CDR3 is built from 16 residues. The CDR3 protein is CASSLPLGGFNEKLFF. As DNA, the CDR3 is TGTGCCAGCAGTTTACCATTGGGGGGCTTTAATGAAAAACTGTTTTTT.

CDR3 loop: CASSLPGFTDTQYF. DNA of the CDR3: TGTGCCAGCAGCTTACCGGGATTCACAGATACGCAGTATTTT. The V gene is TRBV7-9, the J gene TRBJ2-3, with a tentative D call TRBD2 (5 bases). The germline V and J ends were trimmed by 2 bases and 2 bases, with 8 bases remaining between them. This CDR3 is built from 14 residues. The V gene's germline CDR1 is SEHNR and CDR2 FQNEAQ (reference sequence).

V is TRBV19 and J is TRBJ1-4, with a tentative D call TRBD1 (5 bases). V was clipped by 9 bases and J by 5 bases, with 22 bases between them. CDR1 and CDR2 (germline): LNHDA, SQIVND (reference sequence). This CDR3 is built from 16 residues. The CDR3 nucleotides are TGTGCCAGCCGAAGGGGCAGGGTCAGTTCCAATGAAAAACTGTTTTTT. The encoded protein is CASRRGRVSSNEKLFF. Drawing the rest from reference TRBV19 and TRBJ1-4, the complete variable domain is DGGITQSPKYLFRKEGQNVTLSCEQNLNHDAMYWYRQDPGQGLRLIYYSQIVNDFQKGDIAEGYSVSREKKESFPLTVTSAQKNPTAFYLCASRRGRVSSNEKLFFGSGTQLSVL.

This chain joins TRBV29-1 and TRBJ1-5; 8 nucleotides match TRBD1. Losses at the gene ends were 7 bases for V and 2 bases for J; bases not matched to a gene: 4. Germline lookup yields CDR1 SQVTM and CDR2 ANQGSEA. The CDR3 has 13 residues. The chain's CDR3 is CSAGGAGNQPQHF. CDR3 nucleotide sequence: TGCAGCGCAGGGGGCGCGGGCAATCAGCCCCAGCATTTT.

This chain links TRBV7-9 with TRBJ2-2; TRBD2 aligns across 11 bases. Germline lookup yields CDR1 SEHNR and CDR2 FQNEAQ (reference sequence). J gave up 5 bases and V 5 bases, and 4 bases lay outside the gene matches. The CDR3 sequence is 15 residues long. CDR3 coding DNA: TGTGCCAGCAGCCCTAGCGGGAGGATGACCGGGGAGCTGTTTTTT. Translated, it gives CASSPSGRMTGELFF. Variable domain in full (rest from reference TRBV7-9 and TRBJ2-2): DTGVSQNPRHKITKRGQNVTFRCDPISEHNRLYWYRQTLGQGPEFLTYFQNEAQLEKSRLLSDRFSAERPKGSFSTLEIQRTEQGDSAMYLCASSPSGRMTGELFFGEGSRLTVL.